The TCR beta chain described here comes from a study of blood T cell repertoires in COVID-19. As for the study in general: COVID-19 samples from acute and convalescent phases originated in the United States, Italy and Spain. Nucleic acid was either cDNA or gDNA, and it came from T cells, B-cell-depleted T cells, or PBMCs.

Germline V CDR1 and CDR2: SGHAT, FQNNGV. V was clipped by 1 base and J by 1 base; unmatched bases: 0. This CDR3 spans 14 amino acids. In the authors' workflow: From reference gene primer amplification, estimates of nucleated cell counts were derived. Produced via immunoSEQ multiplex PCR; TCRdb's table is partial and in-frame only. Clonal size and the V and J genes are those of that table, whereas D and trimming came from the DNA. Among about 300,000 clones listed, roughly nine tenths were seen once. This clone has more than one count but fewer than ten. The chain employs TRBV11-2 and TRBJ2-5; 7 nucleotides agree with TRBD2. This receptor was identified in a man between 18 and 35 years old who had recovered from COVID-19. Sequenced sample: peripheral blood. In DNA, the CDR3 is TGTGCCAGCAGCTTAGGGGGGGGCCAAGAGACCCAGTACTTC. Protein product: CASSLGGGQETQYF.